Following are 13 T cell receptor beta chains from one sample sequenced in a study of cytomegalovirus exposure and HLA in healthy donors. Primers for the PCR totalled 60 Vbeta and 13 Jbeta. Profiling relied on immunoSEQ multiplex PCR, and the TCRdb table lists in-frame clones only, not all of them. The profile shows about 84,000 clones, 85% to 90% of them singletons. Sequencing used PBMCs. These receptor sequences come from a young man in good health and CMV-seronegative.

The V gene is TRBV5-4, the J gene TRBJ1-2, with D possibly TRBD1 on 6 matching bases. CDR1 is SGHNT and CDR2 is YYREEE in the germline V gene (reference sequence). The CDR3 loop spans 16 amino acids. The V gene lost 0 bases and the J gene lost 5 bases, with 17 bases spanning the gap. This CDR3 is CASSLASGAGFYGYTF. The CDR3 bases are TGTGCCAGCAGCTTGGCCTCAGGGGCGGGTTTTTATGGCTACACCTTC.

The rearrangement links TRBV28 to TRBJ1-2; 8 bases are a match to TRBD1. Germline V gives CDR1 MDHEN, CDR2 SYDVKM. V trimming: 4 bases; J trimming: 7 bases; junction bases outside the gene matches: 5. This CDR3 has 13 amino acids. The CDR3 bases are TGTGCCAGCAGTTCCAGGGGGCGTCTTGGCTACACCTTC. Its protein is CASSSRGRLGYTF.

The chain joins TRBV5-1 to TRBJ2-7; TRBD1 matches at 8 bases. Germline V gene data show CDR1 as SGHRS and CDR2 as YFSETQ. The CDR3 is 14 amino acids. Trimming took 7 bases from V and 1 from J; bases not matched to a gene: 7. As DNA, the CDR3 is TGCGCCAGCGGATCCGGGACAGGTTCCTACGAGCAGTACTTC. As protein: CASGSGTGSYEQYF.

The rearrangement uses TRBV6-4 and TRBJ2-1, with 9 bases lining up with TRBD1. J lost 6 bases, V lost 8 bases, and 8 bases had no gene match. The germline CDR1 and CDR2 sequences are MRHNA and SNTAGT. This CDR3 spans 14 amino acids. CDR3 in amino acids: CASARTGEGNEQFF. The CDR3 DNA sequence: TGTGCCAGCGCCCGGACAGGGGAAGGCAATGAGCAGTTCTTC.

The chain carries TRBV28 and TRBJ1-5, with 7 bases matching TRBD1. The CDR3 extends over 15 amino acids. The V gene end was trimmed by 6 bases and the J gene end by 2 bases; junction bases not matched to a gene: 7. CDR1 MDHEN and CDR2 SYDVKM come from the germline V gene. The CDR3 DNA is TGTGCCAGCAGCAGACAGGGTGAGGGCAATCAGCCCCAGCATTTT. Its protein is CASSRQGEGNQPQHF.

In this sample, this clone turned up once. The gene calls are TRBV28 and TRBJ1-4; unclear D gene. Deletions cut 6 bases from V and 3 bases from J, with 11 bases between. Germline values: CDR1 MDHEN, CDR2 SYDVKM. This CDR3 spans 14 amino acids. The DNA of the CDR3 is TGTGCCAGCAGGGACTCCGCCTCTAATGAAAAACTGTTTTTT. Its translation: CASRDSASNEKLFF.

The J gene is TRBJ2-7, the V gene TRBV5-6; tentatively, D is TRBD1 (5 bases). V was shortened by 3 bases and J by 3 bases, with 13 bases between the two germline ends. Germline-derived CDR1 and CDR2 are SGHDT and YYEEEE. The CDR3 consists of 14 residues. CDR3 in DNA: TGTGCCAGCAGCTCGATTGACAGTTACTACGAGCAGTACTTC. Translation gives CASSSIDSYYEQYF.

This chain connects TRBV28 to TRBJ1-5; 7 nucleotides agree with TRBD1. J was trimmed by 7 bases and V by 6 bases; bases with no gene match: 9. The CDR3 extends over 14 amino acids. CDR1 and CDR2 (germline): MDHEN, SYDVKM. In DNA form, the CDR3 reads TGTGCCAGCAGATCCGACAGGGAAGAGCAGCCCCAGCATTTT. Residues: CASRSDREEQPQHF.

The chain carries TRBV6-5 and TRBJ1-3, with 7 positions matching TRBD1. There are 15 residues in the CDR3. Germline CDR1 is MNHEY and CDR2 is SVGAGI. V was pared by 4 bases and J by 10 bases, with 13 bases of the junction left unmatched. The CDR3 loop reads CASSSRQGGLTTIYF. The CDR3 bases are TGTGCCAGCAGTTCCCGACAGGGAGGTTTAACAACCATATATTTT.

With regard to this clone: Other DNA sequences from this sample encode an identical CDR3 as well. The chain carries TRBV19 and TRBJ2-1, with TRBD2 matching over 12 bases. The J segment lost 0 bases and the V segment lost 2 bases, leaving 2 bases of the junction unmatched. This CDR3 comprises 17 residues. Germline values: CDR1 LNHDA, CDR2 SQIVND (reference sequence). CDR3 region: CASSILAGGSSYNEQFF. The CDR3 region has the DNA TGTGCCAGTAGTATACTAGCGGGAGGGAGCTCCTACAATGAGCAGTTCTTC.

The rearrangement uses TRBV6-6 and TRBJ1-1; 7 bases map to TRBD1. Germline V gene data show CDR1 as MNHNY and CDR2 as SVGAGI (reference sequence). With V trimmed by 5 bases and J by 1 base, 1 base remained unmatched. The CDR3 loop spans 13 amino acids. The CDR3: CASSTGANTEAFF. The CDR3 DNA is TGTGCCAGCAGTACAGGGGCGAACACTGAAGCTTTCTTT.

The CDR3 bases are TGTGCCAGCAGTTTATATGGGGAGGATCAGCCCCAGCATTTT. Translated, it gives CASSLYGEDQPQHF. V is TRBV28 and J is TRBJ1-5; D is unclear. Germline CDR1 MDHEN, CDR2 SYDVKM. Trimming pared 1 base from V and 5 bases from J, leaving 9 bases between. The CDR3 sequence is 14 residues long.

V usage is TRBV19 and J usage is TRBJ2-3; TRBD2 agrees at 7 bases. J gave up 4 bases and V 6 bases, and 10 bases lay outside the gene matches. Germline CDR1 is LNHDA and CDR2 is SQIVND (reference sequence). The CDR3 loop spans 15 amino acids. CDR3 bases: TGTGCCAGTAGGTCGCCGGGACTAAAAGCAGATACGCAGTATTTT. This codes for CASRSPGLKADTQYF.